These 16 T cell receptor beta chains share one sample of origin, sequenced in a study of cytomegalovirus exposure and HLA in healthy donors. This PCR relied on a set of 60 Vbeta primers and 13 Jbeta primers. Using immunoSEQ multiplex PCR, the repertoire was profiled, and TCRdb retains in-frame clones only, with some absent. The profile shows around 110,000 clones, around 75% of them singletons. The sequenced material came from PBMCs. Every receptor here comes from a woman under 30 in good health and CMV-seronegative.

The rearrangement links TRBV30 to TRBJ1-3; D is possibly TRBD1 (5 bases). This CDR3 has 14 residues. From germline, CDR1 is GTSNPN and CDR2 SVGIG (reference sequence). The germline V and J ends were trimmed by 3 bases and 5 bases, with 14 bases remaining between them. CDR3 sequence (DNA): TGTGCCTGGAGCGCAGGGCGAGTGCGAAACACCATATATTTT. Translating it yields CAWSAGRVRNTIYF.

J is TRBJ1-2 and V is TRBV30, with no clear D. Germline V gene data show CDR1 as GTSNPN and CDR2 as SVGIG (reference sequence). The V end was cut by 2 bases, the J end by 2 bases, with 21 bases between. The CDR3 runs to 17 residues. The CDR3 DNA sequence: TGTGCCTGGAGTCCCCAAAATTCGGCTCGGGTCAACTATGGCTACACCTTC. Its translation: CAWSPQNSARVNYGYTF. The variable domain in full, with the rest retrieved from reference TRBV30 and TRBJ1-2, is SQTIHQWPATLVQPVGSPLSLECTVEGTSNPNLYWYRQAAGRGLQLLFYSVGIGQISSEVPQNLSASRPQDRQFILSSKKLLLSDSGFYLCAWSPQNSARVNYGYTFGSGTRLTVV.

The V gene is TRBV30, the J gene TRBJ1-1; 8 bases are a match to TRBD1. V shed 2 bases, J shed 2 bases, and the junction held 7 bases outside the gene matches. The CDR3 spans 15 residues. CDR1 is GTSNPN and CDR2 is SVGIG in the germline V gene (reference sequence). The CDR3 bases are TGTGCCTGGAGTATTCTCAGGGGGCGAAACACTGAAGCTTTCTTT. It encodes CAWSILRGRNTEAFF.

This clone was counted a few times. The chain combines TRBV5-6 with TRBJ1-5; TRBD1 aligns across 7 bases. The CDR3 runs to 14 residues. The J segment lost 0 bases and the V segment lost 3 bases, leaving 0 bases of the junction unmatched. Germline values: CDR1 SGHDT, CDR2 YYEEEE. The CDR3 sequence: CASSWTGSNQPQHF. The CDR3 DNA follows: TGTGCCAGCAGCTGGACAGGTAGCAATCAGCCCCAGCATTTT.

The chain recombines TRBV10-1 with TRBJ1-5; TRBD1 matches at 9 bases. The CDR3 has 14 residues. V was clipped by 9 bases and J by 9 bases; unmatched bases: 12. The V gene's germline CDR1 is WNHNN and CDR2 SYGVQD (reference sequence). CDR3 sequence reads: CARDTGGGKVPQHF. As DNA, the CDR3 is TGCGCCAGAGACACAGGGGGCGGCAAAGTGCCCCAGCATTTT.

This clone has only a few counts. Distinct nucleotide sequences in the sample also encode this CDR3. The V gene is TRBV6-5, the J gene TRBJ1-5, with a tentative D call TRBD1 (6 bases). There are 14 residues in the CDR3. Between the trimmed V and J ends, which lost 6 bases and 2 bases, there was a span of 11 bases. The germline V gene has CDR1 MNHEY and CDR2 SVGAGI. This CDR3 is CASSPTGRNQPQHF. The DNA of the CDR3 is TGTGCCAGCAGCCCGACAGGACGCAATCAGCCCCAGCATTTT.

The count of this clone is one. The V gene is TRBV9, the J gene TRBJ2-7; possible D gene TRBD2, 6 bases. V shed 3 bases and J shed 5 bases, with 15 bases lying between them. Per the germline V gene, CDR1 is SGDLS and CDR2 is YYNGEE. This CDR3 spans 14 amino acids. The CDR3 here is CASSAEEGGNEQYF. The CDR3, as DNA: TGTGCCAGCAGCGCGGAGGAGGGCGGCAACGAGCAGTACTTC.

The CDR3 loop reads CASSLSRETQYF. As DNA, the CDR3 is TGTGCCAGCAGCTTAAGTCGGGAGACCCAGTACTTC. The V call is TRBV7-9, the J call TRBJ2-5; D is unresolved. V was shortened by 2 bases and J by 5 bases, with 6 bases between the two germline ends. CDR1 is SEHNR, CDR2 FQNEAQ, per germline (reference sequence). CDR3 length: 12 residues.

The rearrangement uses TRBV12-5 and TRBJ1-5; D unresolved. This CDR3 has 13 residues. V lost 1 base and J lost 4, with 5 bases in between. The germline gives CDR1 LGHNT, CDR2 FRNRAP. CDR3 bases: TGTGCTAGTGGTTTGGACTATAATCAGCCCCAGCATTTT. Residues: CASGLDYNQPQHF.

This clone occurred once. V gene TRBV30 combines with J gene TRBJ1-2, with 7 bases lining up with TRBD1. This CDR3 has 11 residues. V lost 7 bases to trimming and J lost 6 bases; unmatched junction nucleotides: 5. CDR1 is GTSNPN, CDR2 SVGIG, per germline (reference sequence). For the CDR3, the DNA is TGTGCCTCCTCAGACAGGGATGGCTACACCTTC. The encoded protein is CASSDRDGYTF.

The chain uses TRBV6-1 and TRBJ1-1, with 7 bases fitting TRBD1. V lost 0 bases and J lost 4; bases outside the gene matches: 5. The CDR3 contains 15 residues. CDR1 is MNHNS and CDR2 is SASEGT in the germline V gene. The CDR3 nucleotides read TGTGCCAGCAGTGAAGCGACGACAGGGCGCACTGAAGCTTTCTTT. Translating gives CASSEATTGRTEAFF.

CDR3 DNA sequence: TGTGCCAGCAGCTTAGAGCCAGGAATCGTAAGAGACGTGAACACTGAAGCTTTCTTT. This translates into CASSLEPGIVRDVNTEAFF. The chain couples TRBV11-2 to TRBJ1-1, with D hard to call. The ends were cut back, 0 bases at V and 0 bases at J, with 20 bases in the middle. This CDR3 is 19 amino acids long. Germline-derived CDR1 and CDR2 are SGHAT and FQNNGV.

The rearrangement joins TRBV29-1 to TRBJ2-7; D remains ambiguous. Germline CDR1 SQVTM, CDR2 ANQGSEA. V dropped 2 bases and J dropped 2 bases, with 10 bases sitting between them. The CDR3 contains 13 residues. The CDR3 region has the DNA TGCAGCGTTGAAAGCCCGATTACCTACGAGCAGTACTTC. Translating it yields CSVESPITYEQYF.

DNA of the CDR3: TGTGCCAGCAGCGTAGACGGGGTCCCATCCTACGAGCAGTACTTC. It is translated as CASSVDGVPSYEQYF. The J gene is TRBJ2-7, the V gene TRBV9; D possibly corresponds to TRBD2 (5 bases). The length of the CDR3 is 15 residues. The germline gives CDR1 SGDLS, CDR2 YYNGEE. Between the trimmed V and J ends, which lost 0 bases and 1 base, there was a span of 11 bases.

This sequence joins TRBV5-1 and TRBJ2-2; 7 nucleotides line up with TRBD2. Germline-derived CDR1 and CDR2 are SGHRS and YFSETQ. This CDR3 is built from 16 residues. V lost 0 bases to trimming and J lost 4 bases; unmatched junction nucleotides: 6. CDR3 protein: CASSLAGGLATGELFF. In DNA form, the CDR3 reads TGCGCCAGCAGCTTGGCGGGGGGACTCGCCACCGGGGAGCTGTTTTTT.

This chain links TRBV29-1 with TRBJ1-2, with D possibly matching TRBD1 (6 bases). CDR3 length: 14 residues. Per the germline V gene, CDR1 is SQVTM and CDR2 is ANQGSEA. V lost 8 bases and J 3 bases, leaving 19 bases between the germline ends. The CDR3 DNA sequence: TGCAGCACTCCCGGGACAACCCTAGACTATGGCTACACCTTC. Its protein product is CSTPGTTLDYGYTF.